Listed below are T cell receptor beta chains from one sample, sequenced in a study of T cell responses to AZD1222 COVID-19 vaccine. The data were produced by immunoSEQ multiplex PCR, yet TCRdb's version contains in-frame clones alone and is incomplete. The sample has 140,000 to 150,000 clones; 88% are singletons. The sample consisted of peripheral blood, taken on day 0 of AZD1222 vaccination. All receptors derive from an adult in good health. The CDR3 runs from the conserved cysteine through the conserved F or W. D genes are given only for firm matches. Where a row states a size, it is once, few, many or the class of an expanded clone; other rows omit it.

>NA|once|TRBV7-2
CASSLYGASNTEAFF
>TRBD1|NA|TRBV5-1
CASSVTTGVDGELFF
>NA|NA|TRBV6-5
CASRLGSSYNSPLHF
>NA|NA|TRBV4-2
CASSQGNSEETQYF
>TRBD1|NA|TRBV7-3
CASSKDRVHEQYF
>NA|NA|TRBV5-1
CASSSNNYGYTF
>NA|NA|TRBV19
CASGVGQINTEAFF
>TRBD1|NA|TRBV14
CASSLTGTGGTEAFF
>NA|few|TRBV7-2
CASSLSSANTEAFF
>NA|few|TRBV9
CASSVGTDEQYF
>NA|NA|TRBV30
CAWSVQSGRSYGYTF
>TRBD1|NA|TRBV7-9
CASSFDRVNEQFF
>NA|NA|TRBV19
CASSLQNQETQYF
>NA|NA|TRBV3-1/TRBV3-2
CASSQETRGEAFF
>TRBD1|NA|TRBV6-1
CASSAGAGTGSSYEQYF
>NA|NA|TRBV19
CASSKDPQNYGYTF
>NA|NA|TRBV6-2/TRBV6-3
CASSRTATNEQFF
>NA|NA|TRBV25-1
CASSDDWNTEAFF
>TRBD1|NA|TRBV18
CASSPGQVRYGYTF